The present T cell receptor (beta chain) was sequenced within a study of cytomegalovirus exposure and HLA in healthy donors. Looking at the study overall: When fewer than 500 donors were genotyped, 80% to 90% of them were found to fall in the Caucasian-associated ancestry cluster.

About this clone itself: Its target is not known.

This CDR3 is built from 15 residues. Germline values: CDR1 LGHNA, CDR2 YSLEER. The germline V and J ends were trimmed by 4 bases and 0 bases, with 9 bases remaining between them. The study ran its PCR with 60 Vbeta and 13 Jbeta primers. Under the authors' procedure: Later analysis identified tens of millions of unique TCR beta chains, approximately 11 million shared. Profiled with immunoSEQ multiplex PCR; TCRdb holds only in-frame clones, not every one. V and J calls and clone size are those listed in that table; D and trimming were worked out from the DNA. This table holds 120,000 or so clones, approximately 80% found once. Study-wide results and caveats: V- and J-gene trimming of TCR beta was linked (in a later analysis) to a missense DCLRE1C variant.

The clonotype comes from a woman aged 18-29 years in good health and CMV-seronegative. J is TRBJ2-2 and V is TRBV4-3; TRBD2 might be the D (5 bases). Sequenced: PBMCs. This chain's CDR3 is CASSREPANTGELFF. CDR3 in DNA: TGCGCCAGCAGCCGGGAGCCGGCGAACACCGGGGAGCTGTTTTTT.